This T cell receptor beta chain was identified during a study of CXCR3-negative and CXCR3-positive naive CD8 T cells. At the level of the study: Each library held about 1.5 +/- 0.3 million TRB reads, 120 million to 150 million in total. Study-wide results and limits: Most assays were run on fresh PBMCs (CXCR3 expression partially decreased after cryopreservation). Naive subsets had comparable surface CD5, so TRB CDR3 properties gauged TCR strength. TRBV-TRBJ usage matched between naive CXCR3-negative and CXCR3-positive cells but not between memory cells.

As concerns this clonotype: Its antigen is not known.

Each TRB cDNA library was prepared by 5' RACE (with UMI labels). TCRdb re-called the 5' RACE reads and gives one entry per CDR3 protein, without DNA. The sample table includes more than 40,000 distinct CDR3 sequences. Sequenced: naive CXCR3- CD8+ T cells from blood. Subset described: CD45RO-CCR7+CD27+CD95- naive CD8+ T cells lacking CXCR3 (TNR3-). The clonotype was recovered from a human donor in good health. Some clones in this sample may be carry-over from other donors' samples.

CDR3: CASRGLAGANTGELFF. The chain recombines TRBV28 with TRBJ2-2; there is no DNA to check the TCRdb D call of TRBD2. Germline lookup yields CDR1 MDHEN and CDR2 SYDVKM. This CDR3 comprises 16 residues.